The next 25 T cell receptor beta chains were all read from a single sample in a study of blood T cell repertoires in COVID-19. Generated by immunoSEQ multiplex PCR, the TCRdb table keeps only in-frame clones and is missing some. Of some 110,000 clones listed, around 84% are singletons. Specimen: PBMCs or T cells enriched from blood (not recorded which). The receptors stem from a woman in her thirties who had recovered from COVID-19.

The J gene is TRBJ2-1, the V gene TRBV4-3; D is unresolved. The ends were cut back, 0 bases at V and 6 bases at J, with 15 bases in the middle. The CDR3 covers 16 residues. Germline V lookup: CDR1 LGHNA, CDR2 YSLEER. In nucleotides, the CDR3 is TGCGCCAGCAGCCAAGATCGAGGTGGAATTCCCAATGAGCAGTTCTTC. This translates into CASSQDRGGIPNEQFF.

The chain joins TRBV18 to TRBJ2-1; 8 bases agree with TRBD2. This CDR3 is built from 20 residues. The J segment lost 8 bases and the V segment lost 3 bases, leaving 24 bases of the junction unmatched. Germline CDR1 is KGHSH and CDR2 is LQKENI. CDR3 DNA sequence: TGTGCCAGCTCACCTCCGATTGGTAGCGGGACGCCCATGGGGAGGCATGAGCAGTTCTTC. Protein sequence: CASSPPIGSGTPMGRHEQFF.

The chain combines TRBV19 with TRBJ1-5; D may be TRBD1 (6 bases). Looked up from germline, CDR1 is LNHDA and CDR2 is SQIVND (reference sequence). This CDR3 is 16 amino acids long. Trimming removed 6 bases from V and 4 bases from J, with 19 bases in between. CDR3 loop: CASRLFQGQGNQPQHF. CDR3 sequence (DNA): TGTGCCAGTAGACTATTCCAGGGGCAAGGGAATCAGCCCCAGCATTTT.

CDR3 region: CASRGGLAPGELFF. The CDR3 DNA reads TGTGCCAGCAGGGGAGGGCTAGCCCCCGGGGAGCTGTTTTTT. J is TRBJ2-2 and V is TRBV28; 7 bases map to TRBD2. V lost 6 bases and J lost 6; bases outside the gene matches: 7. Germline assignment: CDR1 MDHEN and CDR2 SYDVKM. This CDR3 has 14 amino acids. Full variable domain (remainder filled in from reference TRBV28 and TRBJ2-2): DVKVTQSSRYLVKRTGEKVFLECVQDMDHENMFWYRQDPGLGLRLIYFSYDVKMKEKGDIPEGYSVSREKKERFSLILESASTNQTSMYLCASRGGLAPGELFFGEGSRLTVL.

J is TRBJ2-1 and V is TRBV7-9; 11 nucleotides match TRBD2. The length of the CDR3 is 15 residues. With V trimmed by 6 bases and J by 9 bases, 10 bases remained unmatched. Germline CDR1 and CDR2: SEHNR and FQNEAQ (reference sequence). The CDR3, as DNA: TGTGCCAGCAGATCTTTAGCGGGAGGGCCGCTTGAGCAGTTCTTC. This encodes CASRSLAGGPLEQFF.

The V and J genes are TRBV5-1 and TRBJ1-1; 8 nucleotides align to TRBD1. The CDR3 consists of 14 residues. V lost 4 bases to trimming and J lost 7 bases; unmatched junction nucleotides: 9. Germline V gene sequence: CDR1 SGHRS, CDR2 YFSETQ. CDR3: CASSPLQGVDEAFF. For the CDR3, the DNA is TGCGCCAGCAGCCCGCTACAGGGGGTGGATGAAGCTTTCTTT.

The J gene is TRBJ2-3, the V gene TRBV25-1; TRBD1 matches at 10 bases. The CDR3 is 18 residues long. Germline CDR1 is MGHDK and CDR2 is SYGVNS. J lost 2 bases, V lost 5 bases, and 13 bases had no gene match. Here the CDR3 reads CASSTIIKRQGATDTQYF. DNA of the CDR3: TGTGCCAGCAGTACCATTATAAAAAGACAGGGGGCCACAGATACGCAGTATTTT.

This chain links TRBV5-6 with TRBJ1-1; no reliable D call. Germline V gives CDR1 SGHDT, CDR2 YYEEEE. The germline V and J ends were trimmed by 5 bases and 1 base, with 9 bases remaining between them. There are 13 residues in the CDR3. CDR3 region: CASSLGKNTEAFF. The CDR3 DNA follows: TGTGCCAGCAGTCTGGGCAAGAACACTGAAGCTTTCTTT.

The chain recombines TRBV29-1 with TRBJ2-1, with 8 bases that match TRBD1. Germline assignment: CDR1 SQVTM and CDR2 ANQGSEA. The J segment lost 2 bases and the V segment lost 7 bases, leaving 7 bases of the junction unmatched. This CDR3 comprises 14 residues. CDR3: CSADQGAAYNEQFF. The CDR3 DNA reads TGCAGCGCCGATCAGGGGGCGGCCTACAATGAGCAGTTCTTC.

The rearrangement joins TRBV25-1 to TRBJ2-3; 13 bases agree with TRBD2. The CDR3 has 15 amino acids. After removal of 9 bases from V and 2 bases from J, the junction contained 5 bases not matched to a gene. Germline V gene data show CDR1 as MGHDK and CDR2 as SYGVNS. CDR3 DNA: TGTGCCAGTACACTAGCGGGAGGGAACACAGATACGCAGTATTTT. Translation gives CASTLAGGNTDTQYF.

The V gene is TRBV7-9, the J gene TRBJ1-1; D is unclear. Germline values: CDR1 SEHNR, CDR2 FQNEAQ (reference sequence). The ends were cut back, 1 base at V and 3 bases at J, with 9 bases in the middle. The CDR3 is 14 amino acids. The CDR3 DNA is TGTGCCAGCAGCTTAGGAGGGCCGGACACTGAAGCTTTCTTT. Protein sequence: CASSLGGPDTEAFF.

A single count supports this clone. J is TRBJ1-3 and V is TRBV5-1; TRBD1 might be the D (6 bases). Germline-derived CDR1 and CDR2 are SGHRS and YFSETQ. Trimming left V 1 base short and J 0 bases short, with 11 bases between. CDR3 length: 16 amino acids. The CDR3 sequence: CASSLTTGHSGNTIYF. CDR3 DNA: TGCGCCAGCAGCTTGACCACAGGGCACTCTGGAAACACCATATATTTT.

CDR3 region: CSVSYRNTEAFF. CDR3 DNA: TGCAGCGTTTCGTATAGGAACACTGAAGCTTTCTTT. This chain links TRBV29-1 with TRBJ1-1, with D hard to call. Germline V gives CDR1 SQVTM, CDR2 ANQGSEA. Trimming took off 5 bases at V and 1 base at J, with 8 bases between the two ends. This CDR3 has 12 residues.

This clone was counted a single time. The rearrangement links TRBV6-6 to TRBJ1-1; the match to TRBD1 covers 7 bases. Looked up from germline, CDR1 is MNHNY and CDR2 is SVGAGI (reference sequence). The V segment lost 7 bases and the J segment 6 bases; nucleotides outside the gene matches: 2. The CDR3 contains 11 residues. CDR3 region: CASITGAEAFF. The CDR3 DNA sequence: TGTGCCAGCATAACAGGGGCTGAAGCTTTCTTT.

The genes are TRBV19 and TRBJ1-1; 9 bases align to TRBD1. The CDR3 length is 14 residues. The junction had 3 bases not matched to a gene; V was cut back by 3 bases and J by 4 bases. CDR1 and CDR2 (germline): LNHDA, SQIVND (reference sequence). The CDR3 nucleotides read TGTGCCAGTAGTATCCTGACAGGGGGCACTGAAGCTTTCTTT. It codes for CASSILTGGTEAFF.

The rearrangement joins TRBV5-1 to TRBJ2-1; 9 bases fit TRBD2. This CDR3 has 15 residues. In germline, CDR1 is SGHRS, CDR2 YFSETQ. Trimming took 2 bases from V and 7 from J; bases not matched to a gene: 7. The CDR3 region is CASSFGSGSTNEQFF. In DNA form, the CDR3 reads TGCGCCAGCAGCTTCGGTAGCGGGAGTACGAATGAGCAGTTCTTC.

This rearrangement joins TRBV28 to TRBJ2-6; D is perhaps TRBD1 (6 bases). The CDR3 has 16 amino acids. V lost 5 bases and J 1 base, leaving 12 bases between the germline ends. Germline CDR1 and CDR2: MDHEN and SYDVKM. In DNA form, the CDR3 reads TGTGCCAGCAGTCTCACAGGGATGTCTGGGGCCAACGTCCTGACTTTC. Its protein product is CASSLTGMSGANVLTF. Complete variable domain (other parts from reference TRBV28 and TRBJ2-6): DVKVTQSSRYLVKRTGEKVFLECVQDMDHENMFWYRQDPGLGLRLIYFSYDVKMKEKGDIPEGYSVSREKKERFSLILESASTNQTSMYLCASSLTGMSGANVLTFGAGSRLTVL.

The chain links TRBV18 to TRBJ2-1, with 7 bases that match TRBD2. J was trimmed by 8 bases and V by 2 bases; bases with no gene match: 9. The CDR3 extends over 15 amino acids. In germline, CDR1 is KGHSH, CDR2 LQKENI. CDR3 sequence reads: CASSPFQTSKYEQFF. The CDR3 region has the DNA TGTGCCAGCTCACCATTCCAGACTAGCAAGTATGAGCAGTTCTTC.

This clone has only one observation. The DNA for the CDR3 is TGCAGCGTTGAAGGGGGCGGGAGGGCCGATACAGAGCAGTTCTTC. This encodes CSVEGGGRADTEQFF. The chain uses TRBV29-1 and TRBJ2-1, with 9 bases matching TRBD2. Germline-derived CDR1 and CDR2 are SQVTM and ANQGSEA. J gave up 10 bases and V 1 base, and 11 bases lay outside the gene matches. The CDR3 is made up of 15 amino acids.

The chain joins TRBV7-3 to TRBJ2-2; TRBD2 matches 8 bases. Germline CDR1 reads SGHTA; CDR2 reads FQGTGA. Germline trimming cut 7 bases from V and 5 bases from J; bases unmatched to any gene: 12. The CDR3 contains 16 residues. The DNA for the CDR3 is TGTGCCAGCACGCGGAGCGGGGGCTTGGATACCGGGGAGCTGTTTTTT. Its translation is CASTRSGGLDTGELFF.

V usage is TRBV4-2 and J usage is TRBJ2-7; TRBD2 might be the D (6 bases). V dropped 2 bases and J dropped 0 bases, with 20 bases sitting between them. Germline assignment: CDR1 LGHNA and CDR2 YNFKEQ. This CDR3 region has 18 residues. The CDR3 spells CASSQFGRMGTLSYEQYF. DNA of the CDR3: TGTGCCAGCAGCCAATTTGGACGGATGGGGACTCTCTCCTACGAGCAGTACTTC.

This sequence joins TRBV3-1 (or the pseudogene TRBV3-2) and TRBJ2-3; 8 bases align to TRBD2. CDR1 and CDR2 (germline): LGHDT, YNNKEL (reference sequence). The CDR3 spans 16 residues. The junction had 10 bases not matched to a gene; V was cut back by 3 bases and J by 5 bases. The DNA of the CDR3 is TGTGCCAGCAGCCATCAACGGGAGGGCTGGGGAGATACGCAGTATTTT. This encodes CASSHQREGWGDTQYF.

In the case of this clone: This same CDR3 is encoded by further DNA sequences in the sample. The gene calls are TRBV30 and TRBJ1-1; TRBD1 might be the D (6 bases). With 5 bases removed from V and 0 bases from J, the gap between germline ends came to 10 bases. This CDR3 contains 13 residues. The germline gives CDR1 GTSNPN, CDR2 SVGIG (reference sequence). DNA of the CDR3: TGTGCCTGGCGGGGACAACTGAACACTGAAGCTTTCTTT. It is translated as CAWRGQLNTEAFF. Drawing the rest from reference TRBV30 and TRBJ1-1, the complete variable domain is SQTIHQWPATLVQPVGSPLSLECTVEGTSNPNLYWYRQAAGRGLQLLFYSVGIGQISSEVPQNLSASRPQDRQFILSSKKLLLSDSGFYLCAWRGQLNTEAFFGQGTRLTVV.

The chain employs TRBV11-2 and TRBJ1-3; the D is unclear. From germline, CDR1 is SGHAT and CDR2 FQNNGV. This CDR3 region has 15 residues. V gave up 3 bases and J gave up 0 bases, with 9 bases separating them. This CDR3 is CASSLKRDSGNTIYF. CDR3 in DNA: TGTGCCAGCAGCTTGAAGAGGGACTCTGGAAACACCATATATTTT.

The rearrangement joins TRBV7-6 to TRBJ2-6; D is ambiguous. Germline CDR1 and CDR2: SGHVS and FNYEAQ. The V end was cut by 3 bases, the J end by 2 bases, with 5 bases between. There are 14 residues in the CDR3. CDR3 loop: CASSFRAGANVLTF. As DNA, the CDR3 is TGTGCCAGCAGCTTCCGCGCTGGGGCCAACGTCCTGACTTTC.